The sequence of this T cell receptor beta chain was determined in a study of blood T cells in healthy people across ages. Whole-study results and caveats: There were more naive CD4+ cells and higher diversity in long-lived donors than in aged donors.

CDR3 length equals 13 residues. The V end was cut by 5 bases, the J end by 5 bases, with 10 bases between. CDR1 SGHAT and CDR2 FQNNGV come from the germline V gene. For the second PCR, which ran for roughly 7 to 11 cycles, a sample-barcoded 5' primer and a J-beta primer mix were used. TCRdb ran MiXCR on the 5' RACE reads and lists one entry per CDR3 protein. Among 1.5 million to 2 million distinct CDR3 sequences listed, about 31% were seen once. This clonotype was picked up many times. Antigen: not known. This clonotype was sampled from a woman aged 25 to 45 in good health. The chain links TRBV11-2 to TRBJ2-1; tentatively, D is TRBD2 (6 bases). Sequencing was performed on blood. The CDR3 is CASSTSGDNEQFF. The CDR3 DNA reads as TGTGCCAGCAGCACTTCGGGGGACAATGAGCAGTTCTTC.